The TCR beta chain under discussion was sequenced for a study of vaccination effects on CD4 cells after COVID-19. Study results and limitations: There was marked clonal contraction among infection- and vaccine-induced clones late after vaccination.

The CDR3 totals 14 residues. CDR1 MNHEY and CDR2 SVGAGI come from the germline V gene. Deletions cut 6 bases from V and 1 base from J, with 12 bases between. Before sequencing, viral peptide pools were used by the ViraFEST assay to expand antigen-specific CD4+ T cells. The culture ran for approximately 10 days, and then CD4+ T cells were isolated. Participants completed two doses of the BNT162b2 or mRNA-1273 vaccine. Half-medium replacement with IL-2 medium occurred on days 3 and 7. Profiling relied on immunoSEQ multiplex PCR, and the TCRdb table lists in-frame clones only, not all of them. The sample has some 22,000 clones; around 74% are singletons. Worth noting for this clone: What it binds is not known.

This chain joins TRBV6-5 and TRBJ1-2; D might be TRBD1 (6 bases). The specimen comprised CD4+ T cells from PBMCs cultured with HCoV-NL63 spike peptides, sampled after COVID-19 vaccination. This clonotype was sampled from a human donor who received a COVID-19 vaccine. DNA of the CDR3: TGTGCCAGCAGCCGACCAGGGGTTAACTATGGCTACACCTTC. Its protein is CASSRPGVNYGYTF.